This entry lists 2 T cell receptor beta chains sequenced from one sample in a study of T cell repertoires in cytomegalovirus infection. Via MiXCR, TCRdb re-called the reads, giving one row per CDR3 protein. The sample lists just over 450,000 distinct CDR3 sequences, roughly 42% occurring once. These receptors have no known antigen. Sequenced here: cultured PBMCs, sampled from culture after CMV antigen stimulation. The receptors come from a human donor in good health (CMV status not recorded). Some clones in this sample may be carry-over from other donors' samples.

The chain carries TRBV3-1 and TRBJ1-5, with TRBD1 matching 7 bases. The CDR3 runs 15 residues. The junction had 3 bases not matched to a gene; V was cut back by 1 base and J by 3 bases. From germline, CDR1 is LGHDT and CDR2 YNNKEL (reference sequence). The CDR3 DNA reads TGTGCCAGCAGCCAAGGTGGACAGGACAATCAGCCCCAGCATTTT. This encodes CASSQGGQDNQPQHF.

This clonotype was counted ten times or more. CDR3: CASSLEGGYSEAFF. The CDR3 nucleotides read TGTGCCAGCAGCTTAGAGGGAGGGTATAGTGAAGCTTTCTTT. V is TRBV7-2 and J is TRBJ1-1; D unresolved. The CDR3 runs to 14 residues. Trimming cost V 1 base and J 7 bases, with 13 bases left between them. The germline gives CDR1 SGHTA, CDR2 FQGNSA.